The 8 T cell receptor beta chains presented below share a single source sample, sequenced in a study of regulatory T cells in long-lasting Graves disease. The authors built TCR beta libraries using iRepertoire HTBI primers and Arm-PCR of CDR3 regions. MiXCR, run by TCRdb on the multiplex PCR reads, gives a single entry per CDR3 protein. Counted here are 540,000 or so distinct CDR3 sequences, approximately 15% occurring once; the ten biggest clones make up roughly 10%. The time point is: newly diagnosed GD, antithyroid drugs for less than 3 months. RNA isolated from PBMCs was used to make the TCR library. These data are also associated with another study on T cells in Graves' hyperthyroidism and ophthalmopathy.

This material consisted of peripheral blood mononuclear cells (PBMCs), taken at new diagnosis, from a patient treated with antithyroid drugs. The receptors were sampled from a man aged 25 to 40 with Graves disease.

V is TRBV18 and J is TRBJ2-2; perhaps TRBD1 as D (6 bases). V lost 5 bases, J lost 0 bases, and 10 bases lay in between. The length of the CDR3 is 15 residues. Germline CDR1 reads KGHSH; CDR2 reads LQKENI. The CDR3 region is CASSAGTPNTGELFF. DNA of the CDR3: TGTGCCAGCTCAGCCGGGACACCGAACACCGGGGAGCTGTTTTTT.

This clonotype showed up many times. This chain joins TRBV7-8 and TRBJ2-5; 7 nucleotides agree with TRBD1. CDR3 length: 13 residues. CDR1 and CDR2 from the germline V gene are SGHVS and FQNEAQ. Germline trimming cut 8 bases from V and 5 bases from J; bases unmatched to any gene: 8. This CDR3 is CASLRGRGETQYF. The CDR3 region has the DNA TGTGCCAGCCTGAGGGGGCGCGGGGAGACCCAGTACTTC.

Notes on this clonotype: A junction end diverges from the germline sequence, so it may reflect a read error. The chain carries TRBV7-9 and TRBJ1-5, with unresolved D. The CDR3 is made up of 12 amino acids. In germline, CDR1 is SEHNR, CDR2 FQNEAQ (reference sequence). This CDR3 reads CACSLGNQPQHF. The CDR3 bases are TGTGCCTGCAGCTTAGGGAATCAGCCCCAGCATTTT.

This clonotype appeared many times. This rearrangement joins TRBV7-2 to TRBJ1-1, with unresolved D. With 2 bases removed from V and 3 bases from J, the gap between germline ends came to 4 bases. Germline assignment: CDR1 SGHTA and CDR2 FQGNSA. This CDR3 comprises 12 residues. The CDR3 coding sequence is TGTGCCAGCAGCTTAATGGACACTGAAGCTTTCTTT. Translation: CASSLMDTEAFF.

This chain links TRBV30 with TRBJ2-6; 9 nucleotides line up with TRBD1. J gave up 2 bases and V 5 bases, and 7 bases lay outside the gene matches. The CDR3 is made up of 16 amino acids. Per the germline V gene, CDR1 is GTSNPN and CDR2 is SVGIG (reference sequence). CDR3 in DNA: TGTGCCTGGCTCCGGGACAGGGAGCCTGGGGCCAACGTCCTGACTTTC. It translates to CAWLRDREPGANVLTF.

Remarks on this clonotype: Being one base from a much bigger clone, this may be a read error. The chain is built from TRBV12-3 or TRBV12-4 and TRBJ1-5; 7 nucleotides agree with TRBD1. The CDR3 extends over 13 amino acids. The V gene end was trimmed by 5 bases and the J gene end by 5 bases; junction bases not matched to a gene: 3. In nucleotides, the CDR3 is TGTGCCAGCAGTCGACAGGGTGATCAGCCCCAGCATTTT. As protein: CASSRQGDQPQHF.

This clonotype was found a few times. The rearrangement links TRBV29-1 to TRBJ2-1; 12 bases align to TRBD2. The V segment lost 7 bases and the J segment 1 base; nucleotides outside the gene matches: 11. Germline lookup yields CDR1 SQVTM and CDR2 ANQGSEA. CDR3 size: 17 residues. The CDR3 nucleotides read TGCAGCGCTCAGAGACTAGCGGGGGAGAGGTCCTACAATGAGCAGTTCTTC. Translation: CSAQRLAGERSYNEQFF.

This clonotype was counted ten times or more. This rearrangement joins TRBV11-2 to TRBJ1-4, with D possibly matching TRBD1 (5 bases). V was pared by 1 base and J by 2 bases, with 14 bases between. Germline V gene sequence: CDR1 SGHAT, CDR2 FQNNGV. The CDR3 consists of 17 residues. Written as DNA, the CDR3 is TGTGCCAGCAGCTTAGGTATCCAAGGGGACACTAATGAAAAACTGTTTTTT. This encodes CASSLGIQGDTNEKLFF.